Presented here are 20 T cell receptor beta chains from one specimen sequenced in a study of identical twins (dated by TCRdb to the mid-2010s). The library was prepared using 5' RACE. The sequencing machine was an Illumina HiSeq 2000. Starting from the raw public reads, TCRdb applied fastp trimming at Q25, assembled clones with MiXCR and retained in-frame beta chains. Every CDR3 protein is listed once, alongside the most common genes and DNA of its rows. The sample contains about 200,000 distinct CDR3 sequences, around a sixth of them found a single time. 40% of the sample rests with the top ten. These data were likewise used in another study, on T cells expressing NK-cell markers.

The sequencing input was CD8+ T cells sorted from blood. These receptors were obtained from a woman aged 18 to 35 in good health.

Worth noting for this clonotype: A junction end diverges from the germline sequence, so it may reflect a read error. This chain connects TRBV7-6 to TRBJ2-2; 9 positions match TRBD1. Looked up from germline, CDR1 is SGHVS and CDR2 is FNYEAQ. This CDR3 has 11 amino acids. CDR3 sequence (DNA): TGTGCCAGCAGCTACGGGACAGGGTTGGTTTTT. Its protein is CASSYGTGLVF. Supplemented by reference TRBV7-6 and TRBJ2-2, the full variable domain reads GAGVSQSPRYKVTKRGQDVALRCDPISGHVSLYWYRQALGQGPEFLTYFNYEAQQDKSGLPNDRFSAERPEGSISTLTIQRTEQRDSAMYRCASSYGTGLVFGEGSRLTVL.

This clonotype was detected a few times. The chain employs TRBV11-2 and TRBJ2-1, with TRBD2 as a possible D gene (5 bases). CDR1 and CDR2 from the germline V gene are SGHAT and FQNNGV. Trimming stripped 1 base from V and 10 bases from J, with 14 bases between. The CDR3 is 14 amino acids. In nucleotides, the CDR3 is TGTGCCAGCAGCTTAGGACGACATGGCGGGGAGCAGTTCTTC. This gives the protein CASSLGRHGGEQFF.

The genes are TRBV11-3 and TRBJ1-1; 9 bases match TRBD1. With 2 bases clipped from V and 3 bases from J, the junction kept 4 bases outside the gene matches. Per germline, CDR1 SGHNT and CDR2 YENEEA. This CDR3 has 15 residues. CDR3 sequence reads: CASSLIQGADTEAFF. CDR3 bases: TGTGCCAGCAGCTTAATACAGGGGGCAGACACTGAAGCTTTCTTT.

This sequence joins TRBV7-6 and TRBJ2-2; 10 bases fit TRBD2. This CDR3 spans 18 amino acids. CDR1 is SGHVS, CDR2 FNYEAQ, per germline. V shed 1 base and J 2 bases; nucleotides not matched to a gene: 7. The CDR3 reads CASSLGVLAGANTGELFF. CDR3 coding DNA: TGTGCCAGCAGCTTAGGAGTGCTAGCGGGGGCCAACACCGGGGAGCTGTTTTTT.

This sequence joins TRBV21-1 and TRBJ1-2. TRBV21-1 represents a pseudogene. The CDR3 has 11 residues. The CDR3 DNA sequence: TGTGCCAGCAGCACCGATCCAGGCTACACCTTC. It translates to CASSTDPGYTF.

The chain is built from TRBV29-1 and TRBJ2-3, with D possibly matching TRBD2 (6 bases). The V end lost 5 bases, the J end lost 1 base, and 16 bases lay between the germline ends. The CDR3 length is 15 residues. Germline CDR1 and CDR2: SQVTM and ANQGSEA. CDR3 residues: CSVLPRSGGTDTQYF. In DNA form, the CDR3 reads TGCAGCGTTCTCCCACGGTCGGGGGGCACAGATACGCAGTATTTT.

This clonotype has a count of ten or more. The rearrangement joins TRBV12-3 or TRBV12-4 to TRBJ2-2, with unresolved D. Deletions cut 3 bases from V and 8 bases from J, with 13 bases between. The CDR3 spans 14 residues. CDR3 amino acids: CASSLGGSLGELFF. The DNA for the CDR3 is TGTGCCAGCAGTTTGGGCGGATCCTTAGGGGAGCTGTTTTTT.

This clonotype has a count of ten or more. The rearrangement links TRBV25-1 to TRBJ2-7, with D uncertain. The CDR3 is 11 amino acids. The germline V and J ends were trimmed by 4 bases and 3 bases, with 4 bases remaining between them. Germline CDR1 reads MGHDK; CDR2 reads SYGVNS. The CDR3 nucleotides are TGTGCCAGCAGTGCTGGCTACGAGCAGTACTTC. Its protein product is CASSAGYEQYF.

The rearrangement joins TRBV19 to TRBJ2-2; 7 bases match TRBD1. The germline gives CDR1 LNHDA, CDR2 SQIVND (reference sequence). V lost 2 bases and J lost 6; bases outside the gene matches: 15. The CDR3 runs to 18 residues. This CDR3 reads CASSILRDRRSRAGELFF. For the CDR3, the DNA is TGTGCCAGTAGTATATTGAGGGACAGACGATCTAGGGCCGGGGAGCTGTTTTTT. The full variable domain, completed using reference TRBV19 and TRBJ2-2, is DGGITQSPKYLFRKEGQNVTLSCEQNLNHDAMYWYRQDPGQGLRLIYYSQIVNDFQKGDIAEGYSVSREKKESFPLTVTSAQKNPTAFYLCASSILRDRRSRAGELFFGEGSRLTVL.

This clonotype has a handful of counts. Written as DNA, the CDR3 is TGTGCCAGCAGCTCTGGGGGACTAGCGACCCAGTACTTC. It specifies CASSSGGLATQYF. J is TRBJ2-5 and V is TRBV9; the match to TRBD2 covers 9 bases. Trimming removed 4 bases from V and 7 bases from J; junction bases left unmatched: 5. CDR3 length: 13 amino acids. Germline V lookup: CDR1 SGDLS, CDR2 YYNGEE.

The V call is TRBV7-8, the J call TRBJ2-3, with D tentatively TRBD2 (5 bases). CDR1 SGHVS and CDR2 FQNEAQ come from the germline V gene. V lost 3 bases and J 0 bases, leaving 16 bases between the germline ends. CDR3 size: 17 residues. The CDR3 here is CASSFLPSRPSTDTQYF. The CDR3 nucleotides are TGTGCCAGCAGCTTTTTACCTAGCCGCCCTAGCACAGATACGCAGTATTTT.

The rearrangement uses TRBV4-3 and TRBJ2-1; D could derive from TRBD1 or TRBD2 (5 bases each). The CDR3 is 16 amino acids. CDR1 LGHNA and CDR2 YSLEER come from the germline V gene. Trimming left V 0 bases short and J 7 bases short, with 16 bases between. This CDR3 reads CASSQDARGSINEQFF. The CDR3 coding sequence is TGCGCCAGCAGCCAAGATGCGAGGGGATCCATTAATGAGCAGTTCTTC.

This clonotype was counted a few times. The genes are TRBV7-8 and TRBJ2-1; D is tentatively TRBD1 or TRBD2 (6 bases each). Per germline, CDR1 SGHVS and CDR2 FQNEAQ. The CDR3 contains 14 residues. V was pared by 2 bases and J by 9 bases, with 14 bases between. CDR3 sequence (DNA): TGTGCCAGCAGCTTACGGGGGCGGGTCGGTGAGCAGTTCTTC. Translating it yields CASSLRGRVGEQFF.

V is TRBV19 and J is TRBJ1-1; D remains unclear. Germline values: CDR1 LNHDA, CDR2 SQIVND (reference sequence). Trimming left V 5 bases short and J 5 bases short, with 12 bases between. The CDR3 has 13 residues. CDR3 amino acids: CASSLPGGTEAFF. CDR3 nucleotides: TGTGCCAGTAGTCTCCCCGGTGGGACTGAAGCTTTCTTT. Drawing the rest from reference TRBV19 and TRBJ1-1, the complete variable domain is DGGITQSPKYLFRKEGQNVTLSCEQNLNHDAMYWYRQDPGQGLRLIYYSQIVNDFQKGDIAEGYSVSREKKESFPLTVTSAQKNPTAFYLCASSLPGGTEAFFGQGTRLTVV.

This clonotype was detected many times. The chain recombines TRBV3-1 with TRBJ2-1, with 11 bases identical to TRBD2. CDR1 and CDR2 (germline): LGHDT, YNNKEL (reference sequence). After removal of 4 bases from V and 2 bases from J, the junction contained 4 bases not matched to a gene. This CDR3 has 16 amino acids. The CDR3 is CASSRLAGGTYNEQFF. Written as DNA, the CDR3 is TGTGCCAGCAGCCGGCTAGCGGGGGGAACCTACAATGAGCAGTTCTTC.

This clonotype has just a few counts. The J gene is TRBJ2-3, the V gene TRBV27; 7 nucleotides align to TRBD2. J gave up 4 bases and V 5 bases, and 9 bases lay outside the gene matches. Germline CDR1 is MNHEY and CDR2 is SMNVEV (reference sequence). The CDR3 sequence is 15 residues long. The CDR3 DNA reads TGTGCCAGCAGTCCGGGGGGTCATAACCCAGATACGCAGTATTTT. It codes for CASSPGGHNPDTQYF.

The table lists this clonotype with a few counts. CDR3 DNA: TGTGCCAGCAGCTCCCTACTCCATGAGCAGTTCTTC. It is translated as CASSSLLHEQFF. The chain combines TRBV7-9 with TRBJ2-1, with D unresolved. Germline V CDR1 and CDR2: SEHNR, FQNEAQ (reference sequence). The CDR3 spans 12 residues. V was trimmed by 4 bases and J by 8 bases, leaving 9 bases between them.

V gene TRBV6-4 combines with J gene TRBJ2-1; 11 positions match TRBD1. Germline CDR1 and CDR2: MRHNA and SNTAGT. The CDR3 has 14 amino acids. The ends lost 5 bases at V and 6 bases at J; junction bases unmatched: 3. CDR3 region: CASSPGTGGNEQFF. The CDR3 DNA is TGTGCCAGCAGTCCCGGGACAGGGGGCAATGAGCAGTTCTTC.

CDR3 loop: CASSHHGLAGEVEQFF. For the CDR3, the DNA is TGCGCCAGCAGCCACCATGGACTAGCGGGAGAGGTTGAGCAGTTCTTC. The chain couples TRBV4-3 to TRBJ2-1; TRBD2 matches 13 bases. In germline, CDR1 is LGHNA, CDR2 YSLEER. Trimming removed 3 bases from V and 9 bases from J; junction bases left unmatched: 8. The CDR3 length is 16 residues.

This clonotype showed up just a few times. DNA for the CDR3: TGCAGTGCTAGGCCGCGGGGGAGCTACGAGCAGTACTTC. This gives the protein CSARPRGSYEQYF. The rearrangement joins TRBV20-1 to TRBJ2-7; 7 positions match TRBD2. CDR3 length: 13 residues. CDR1 DFQATT and CDR2 SNEGSKA come from the germline V gene (reference sequence). V gave up 3 bases and J gave up 3 bases; unmatched junction bases: 5.